Below are 12 T cell receptor beta chains sequenced from a single sample in a study of beta chain features in type 1 diabetes. Reverse transcription of all isolated RNA meant that expressed TCRB transcripts were sequenced. The repertoire was sequenced with immunoSEQ multiplex PCR; TCRdb's copy has only in-frame clones and lacks some. The table has hundreds of thousands of clones, 15% seen once. Sample: naive CD4+ T cells from blood. The source of these receptors is a man aged 18 to 29 in good health.

A few counts support this clone. This sequence joins TRBV29-1 and TRBJ2-3; TRBD1 might be the D (6 bases). Per the germline V gene, CDR1 is SQVTM and CDR2 is ANQGSEA. The V end was cut by 6 bases, the J end by 1 base, with 17 bases between. The CDR3 spans 15 residues. The CDR3 region is CSVVALQGRTDTQYF. CDR3 DNA sequence: TGCAGCGTGGTGGCCTTACAGGGTCGCACAGATACGCAGTATTTT.

This clone appeared a few times. This sequence joins TRBV29-1 and TRBJ1-1; D gene unclear. In germline, CDR1 is SQVTM, CDR2 ANQGSEA. The V end lost 7 bases, the J end lost 0 bases, and 6 bases lay between the germline ends. The CDR3 spans 11 residues. CDR3 bases: TGCAGCGCCAGTTTGAACACTGAAGCTTTCTTT. This gives the protein CSASLNTEAFF.

Only a few counts were recorded for this clone. The V gene is TRBV15, the J gene TRBJ1-5, with 9 nucleotides matching TRBD1. Germline V gene lookup returns CDR1 LNHNV and CDR2 YYDKDF (reference sequence). The CDR3 has 13 residues. V trimming: 8 bases; J trimming: 4 bases; junction bases outside the gene matches: 3. The CDR3: CATRDRANQPQHF. In DNA form, the CDR3 reads TGTGCCACCCGGGACAGGGCAAATCAGCCCCAGCATTTT.

This clone was found a few times. The V and J genes are TRBV28 and TRBJ2-5, with 9 nucleotides matching TRBD2. CDR3 length: 20 residues. Trimming cost V 3 bases and J 1 base; bases outside gene matches: 18. Germline CDR1 and CDR2: MDHEN and SYDVKM. The CDR3 loop is CASSFWALTVSGGSQETQYF. DNA of the CDR3: TGTGCCAGCAGTTTTTGGGCACTTACTGTTAGCGGGGGCAGCCAAGAGACCCAGTACTTC.

In its sample, this clone was seen a few times. J is TRBJ2-7 and V is TRBV14, with a possible D match to TRBD1 (5 bases). V was shortened by 0 bases and J by 12 bases, with 18 bases between the two germline ends. The CDR3 is 14 amino acids. Germline-derived CDR1 and CDR2 are SGHDN and FVKESK. CDR3 DNA: TGTGCCAGCAGCCAAGATCGATTCCGGGCAGGGCGGTACTTC. It codes for CASSQDRFRAGRYF.

CDR3 residues: CASSDRTSGRTYNEQFF. DNA of the CDR3: TGTGCCAGCAGCGATAGGACTAGCGGGCGGACCTACAATGAGCAGTTCTTC. The chain combines TRBV5-4 with TRBJ2-1; 11 bases match TRBD2. V lost 4 bases, J lost 2 bases, and 8 bases stayed unmatched. CDR1 and CDR2 from the germline V gene are SGHNT and YYREEE (reference sequence). This CDR3 is built from 17 residues.

This clone was found a few times. The V call is TRBV10-3, the J call TRBJ2-1, with 10 bases fitting TRBD2. The CDR3 spans 16 residues. CDR1 and CDR2 from the germline V gene are ENHRY and SYGVKD. V gave up 6 bases and J gave up 0 bases; unmatched junction bases: 5. The CDR3 here is CAIRDPSGSSYNEQFF. DNA for the CDR3: TGTGCCATCAGGGACCCTAGCGGGAGCTCCTACAATGAGCAGTTCTTC.

V and J are TRBV30 and TRBJ1-2; unclear D gene. V lost 2 bases and J 3 bases, leaving 4 bases between the germline ends. This CDR3 comprises 11 residues. Germline loops: CDR1 GTSNPN, CDR2 SVGIG (reference sequence). Here the CDR3 DNA reads TGTGCCTGGAGTCCGTACTATGGCTACACCTTC. Translated, it gives CAWSPYYGYTF.

This chain connects TRBV18 to TRBJ2-1, with TRBD1 matching 9 bases. CDR3 length equals 16 residues. CDR1 is KGHSH, CDR2 LQKENI, per germline. J gave up 7 bases and V 1 base, and 8 bases lay outside the gene matches. The CDR3 nucleotides are TGTGCCAGCTCACCACAAACGGGACAGGGTATAAATGAGCAGTTCTTC. Residues: CASSPQTGQGINEQFF.

In its sample, this clone was seen a few times. This chain uses TRBV5-1 with TRBJ1-1; D possibly corresponds to TRBD1 (5 bases). Germline values: CDR1 SGHRS, CDR2 YFSETQ. Trimming took off 0 bases at V and 2 bases at J, with 11 bases between the two ends. CDR3 size: 15 residues. CDR3 loop: CASSLDVRANTEAFF. The CDR3 nucleotides read TGCGCCAGCAGCTTGGATGTCAGGGCTAACACTGAAGCTTTCTTT.

The chain combines TRBV11-2 with TRBJ2-5; D remains unclear. Trimming stripped 3 bases from V and 2 bases from J, with 10 bases between. CDR3 length equals 14 residues. Looked up from germline, CDR1 is SGHAT and CDR2 is FQNNGV. The CDR3 coding sequence is TGTGCCAGCAGCTTGGAGCCGGAGCAAGAGACCCAGTACTTC. Translating it yields CASSLEPEQETQYF.

About this clone: The germline gene is not matched at one end of the junction; a read error may be the cause. The sample carries other DNA sequences with the same CDR3. This sequence joins TRBV29-1 and TRBJ1-1; no clear D. Germline lookup yields CDR1 SQVTM and CDR2 ANQGSEA. The CDR3 covers 13 residues. This CDR3 is CSVEGRLNTEAFF. Written as DNA, the CDR3 is TGCAGCGTCGAAGGCAGATTGAACACTGAAGCTTTCTTT. The full variable domain, rest sourced from reference TRBV29-1 and TRBJ1-1, is SAVISQKPSRDICQRGTSLTIQCQVDSQVTMMFWYRQQPGQSLTLIATANQGSEATYESGFVIDKFPISRPNLTFSTLTVSNMSPEDSSIYLCSVEGRLNTEAFFGQGTRLTVV.